Reported below is one TCR beta chain. Its antigen is unknown. Within one base of it there is no much larger clone, and no base qualities were kept. This sample stems from a study of graft-versus-host responses after intestinal transplantation (dated by TCRdb to the early 2020s). About the full investigation: Multivisceral, liver-intestinal, or isolated intestinal transplants were received by the recipients. Anti-thymocyte globulin induction was given to all recipients, followed by maintenance tacrolimus and steroids for approximately 3 years. To identify alloreactive clones, pre-transplant mixed lymphocyte reaction products were sequenced and then compared with unstimulated pre-transplant donor and recipient T cells. Donor T cell macrochimerism was defined as a peak of at least 4% donor T cells among recipient peripheral blood mononuclear cells. After intestinal transplantation, graft-versus-host and host-versus-graft alloreactive T cell clones were followed in the graft, circulation and bone marrow using bulk TCR-beta CDR3 sequencing. Instead of going to the commercial service, samples from a few later patients were sequenced in-house on an Illumina MiSeq and processed with MiXCR. Of the 20 to 25 intestinal transplant recipients enrolled in the cohort, one of whom was a retransplant, a few patients without pretransplant specimens were excluded. Results and caveats for the whole study, not just this receptor: Patients with donor T cell macrochimerism had high GvH to HvG T cell clonal ratios in their allografts. Early after transplant, declines in HvG clones were associated with peak levels of circulating GvH clones. GvH clones were detected in recipient bone marrow, and some of these GvH clones were observed earlier in ileal mucosa or blood, consistent with an intestinal mucosal origin. The relatively low number and heterogeneity of intestinal transplant patients limited the conclusions.

To isolate intraepithelial and lamina propria lymphocytes from graft specimens, dithiothreitol, EDTA incubations and collagenase D digestion were used. Serial intestinal graft biopsy specimens collected up to 600 days after transplant underwent bulk TCR-beta sequencing. Ends trimmed: V by 5 bases, J by 2 bases; bases unmatched to a gene: 4. The CDR3 goes from the cysteine to the phenylalanine over 16 residues. The sequence is cut down to CDR3 DNA, 48 bases in frame from base 1. From the germline V gene, CDR1 is SGHTA and CDR2 is FQGTGA. The library was made by the immunoSEQ multiplex PCR assay. Adaptive Biotechnologies carried out high-throughput TCR-beta CDR3 sequencing of genomic DNA for most patients. The original pipeline was this. TCR sequencing data for around 19 patients were retrieved from Adaptive's ImmunoSEQ software; three other patients were processed with MiXCR and VDJtools. CDR3 nucleotide sequences shared by donor and recipient were removed because the origin of these sequences could not be assigned. At least 2-fold expansion over unstimulated cells and a minimum CFSE-low frequency of 0.002% (template counts) or 0.001% (read counts) were required for clones to be classified as alloreactive. Clones detected in sequenced pre-transplant spleen, lymph node, or MLR CFSE-low populations of the donor or recipient were defined as mappable. The cumulative frequency of alloreactive clones was calculated as a percentage of all sequences, weighted by copy number. TCRdb took over this immuneACCESS table, retaining in-frame rearrangements with V and J assigned. Such tables are incomplete; in checked studies, under half of the missing clones stem from an unresolved V gene, and the remainder is unexplained. V and J calls and clone size come straight from that table; D and trimming were deduced from the DNA. The sample table contains about 6,400 clones; only one count was recorded for about four fifths of them. The leading ten clones occupy approximately 8.1% of the sample.

This sequence was found in a human patient who received an intestinal transplant, so some T cells may come from the graft donor. The chain is encoded by TRBV7-3 joined to TRBJ2-3, with 13 bases in between that match TRBD2. The specimen comprised ileum tissue, sampled 300 to 320 days after intestinal transplant. The sequence in DNA is TGTGCCAGCAGCCAAGGACTAGCGGGAGACACAGATACGCAGTATTTT. Its protein is CASSQGLAGDTDTQYF.